The clone carrying this T cell receptor beta chain was detected ten times or more. In building TCR beta libraries, iRepertoire HTBI primers were used together with Arm-PCR of CDR3 regions. TCRdb re-called the multiplex PCR reads through MiXCR, storing one row per CDR3 protein. The sample records over 300,000 distinct CDR3 sequences, around a fifth being singletons. The data originate from a study of regulatory T cells in long-lasting Graves disease. Germline assignment: CDR1 SGHRS and CDR2 YFSETQ. CDR3 length: 13 residues. Trimming pared 3 bases from V and 5 bases from J, leaving 12 bases between. Time point specified: persistent/refractory GD, antithyroid drugs over 5 years with positive TRAb. PBMCs provided the RNA from which the TCR library was made.

The sample was peripheral blood mononuclear cells (PBMCs), taken when the disease was refractory, from a patient treated with antithyroid drugs. The chain couples TRBV5-1 to TRBJ2-7; perhaps TRBD1 as D (6 bases). The source is a female donor with Graves disease. The CDR3 reads CASSSNRVHEQYF. CDR3 DNA sequence: TGCGCCAGCAGCTCAAACAGGGTCCACGAGCAGTACTTC.